The 19 T cell receptor beta chains below were found in one sample sequenced in a study of blood T cells in healthy people across ages (dated by TCRdb to 2013 to 2016). The library was prepared using 5' RACE. Sequencing instrument: Illumina HiSeq 2500. A second roughly 6 to 11 cycle PCR used a sample-barcoded 5' primer and a J-beta primer mix. In TCRdb, the public reads were trimmed at Q25 with fastp and aligned with MiXCR, with productive beta chains retained. Each record represents a unique CDR3 protein, reported with the most common genes and DNA among its rows. For this sample there are 700,000 to 900,000 distinct CDR3 sequences; about 53% appear just once. Of the sample, approximately 41% falls within the top ten clones. The sample comprised blood. The receptors were sampled from a man at least 80 years old in good health.

In its sample, this clonotype was seen a few times. This rearrangement joins TRBV7-9 to TRBJ2-3, with D possibly TRBD2 on 6 matching bases. From germline, CDR1 is SEHNR and CDR2 FQNEAQ (reference sequence). This CDR3 is 17 amino acids long. V gave up 6 bases and J gave up 2 bases, with 21 bases separating them. The CDR3: CASSYLGGGGFTDTQYF. CDR3 bases: TGTGCCAGCAGTTACCTTGGGGGAGGCGGTTTCACAGATACGCAGTATTTT.

The chain links TRBV5-5 to TRBJ2-5, with TRBD1 identical over 7 bases. Looked up from germline, CDR1 is SGHKS and CDR2 is YYEKEE (reference sequence). The CDR3 runs to 13 residues. Trimming removed 5 bases from V and 2 bases from J; junction bases left unmatched: 3. The CDR3 nucleotides read TGTGCCAGCAGACAGACAGGGCAAGAGACCCAGTACTTC. It encodes CASRQTGQETQYF.

The V call is TRBV27, the J call TRBJ1-5; 11 nucleotides align to TRBD1. Germline-derived CDR1 and CDR2 are MNHEY and SMNVEV (reference sequence). This CDR3 comprises 15 residues. Germline trimming cut 2 bases from V and 7 bases from J; bases unmatched to any gene: 4. CDR3 nucleotides: TGTGCCAGCAGTTTAGGGACAGGGGGGAAACAGCCCCAGCATTTT. Translation gives CASSLGTGGKQPQHF.

This chain links TRBV7-3 with TRBJ2-6; D gene unclear. Germline V CDR1 and CDR2: SGHTA, FQGTGA. V dropped 4 bases and J dropped 0 bases, with 7 bases sitting between them. CDR3 size: 15 residues. In nucleotides, the CDR3 is TGTGCCAGCAGCTGTGTAGCCTCTGGGGCCAACGTCCTGACTTTC. This codes for CASSCVASGANVLTF.

The chain couples TRBV29-1 to TRBJ2-7; D is unresolved. The ends were cut back, 0 bases at V and 5 bases at J, with 8 bases in the middle. This CDR3 has 12 residues. The germline V gene has CDR1 SQVTM and CDR2 ANQGSEA. The CDR3 protein is CSVEDPFDEQYF. The CDR3 DNA reads TGCAGCGTTGAAGACCCTTTCGACGAGCAGTACTTC.

Regarding this clonotype: A much larger clone differs from this one at a single base, so this may be a read error. This chain uses TRBV10-3 with TRBJ2-7; a weak D match, TRBD1 (5 bases). Trimming removed 7 bases from V and 7 bases from J, with 17 bases in between. In germline, CDR1 is ENHRY, CDR2 SYGVKD. The length of the CDR3 is 13 residues. In DNA, the CDR3 is TGTGCCATCAAGACAGTGAACTACAATGAGCAGTACTTC. Translation gives CAIKTVNYNEQYF.

This clonotype was seen a single time. The chain carries TRBV12-3 or TRBV12-4 and TRBJ2-6, with 9 bases lining up with TRBD1. The CDR3 is 16 residues long. With 5 bases clipped from V and 2 bases from J, the junction kept 4 bases outside the gene matches. CDR3 in DNA: TGTGCCAGCAGTCCACAGGGGGCTGCTGGGGCCAACGTCCTGACTTTC. As protein: CASSPQGAAGANVLTF.

The chain employs TRBV7-2 and TRBJ1-4; D gene uncertain. Trimming removed 5 bases at V and 8 bases at J, with 15 bases between. Looked up from germline, CDR1 is SGHTA and CDR2 is FQGNSA. The CDR3 sequence is 14 residues long. CDR3 amino acids: CASSPGLGGEKLFF. The CDR3, as DNA: TGTGCCAGCAGCCCAGGCCTTGGAGGGGAAAAACTGTTTTTT. Looking up the rest from reference TRBV7-2 and TRBJ1-4 gives the full variable domain: GAGVSQSPSNKVTEKGKDVELRCDPISGHTALYWYRQSLGQGLEFLIYFQGNSAPDKSGLPSDRFSAERTGGSVSTLTIQRTQQEDSAVYLCASSPGLGGEKLFFGSGTQLSVL.

This chain links TRBV3-1 with TRBJ1-2; no clear D gene. The CDR3 runs 15 residues. Germline V lookup: CDR1 LGHDT, CDR2 YNNKEL (reference sequence). The V and J ends lost 0 bases and 9 bases respectively, with 17 bases between them. CDR3 bases: TGTGCCAGCAGCCAAGATCCAGAAGGCTGGAGTCGCTACACCTTC. This codes for CASSQDPEGWSRYTF. The whole variable domain, filled in from reference TRBV3-1 and TRBJ1-2, reads DTAVSQTPKYLVTQMGNDKSIKCEQNLGHDTMYWYKQDSKKFLKIMFSYNNKELIINETVPNRFSPKSPDKAHLNLHINSLELGDSAVYFCASSQDPEGWSRYTFGSGTRLTVV.

The genes are TRBV7-3 and TRBJ1-1; 8 bases match TRBD1. The CDR3 has 15 residues. Trimming at V came to 5 bases and at J to 3 bases, leaving 8 bases not matched to a gene. From germline, CDR1 is SGHTA and CDR2 FQGTGA. CDR3 bases: TGTGCCAGCAGCCTTTACAGGGGGAGGGACACTGAAGCTTTCTTT. It is translated as CASSLYRGRDTEAFF.

The chain carries TRBV9 and TRBJ2-5; possible D gene TRBD1, 6 bases. The J call may be mistaken, given a closer DNA end match to TRBJ2-7. CDR1 is SGDLS, CDR2 YYNGEE, per germline. The CDR3 consists of 16 residues. The CDR3 spells CASSAVGGGRSVEQYF. The CDR3 bases are TGTGCCAGCAGCGCCGTAGGTGGGGGCAGGTCGGTCGAGCAGTACTTC.

Only a few counts were recorded for this clonotype. The V and J genes are TRBV7-2 and TRBJ2-7; D remains unclear. CDR3 length: 14 amino acids. The germline V gene encodes CDR1 SGHTA and CDR2 FQGNSA. The ends were cut back, 3 bases at V and 0 bases at J, with 9 bases in the middle. The chain's CDR3 is CASSLVRSSYEQYF. CDR3 DNA: TGTGCCAGCAGCTTGGTCAGGAGCTCCTACGAGCAGTACTTC.

This sequence joins TRBV12-3 or TRBV12-4 and TRBJ1-4; 10 bases agree with TRBD1. V lost 6 bases and J lost 5; bases outside the gene matches: 3. This CDR3 region has 14 residues. The CDR3 is CASSSGQGNEKLFF. DNA of the CDR3: TGTGCCAGCAGCTCGGGACAGGGGAATGAAAAACTGTTTTTT.

The gene calls are TRBV11-2 and TRBJ2-2, with D possibly TRBD2 on 5 matching bases. CDR3 length: 14 residues. V shed 5 bases and J shed 6 bases, with 13 bases lying between them. Germline CDR1 reads SGHAT; CDR2 reads FQNNGV. The CDR3 sequence is CASSITRVPGELFF. In DNA form, the CDR3 reads TGTGCCAGCAGCATCACTAGGGTCCCCGGGGAGCTGTTTTTT. The whole variable domain, filled in from reference TRBV11-2 and TRBJ2-2, reads EAGVAQSPRYKIIEKRQSVAFWCNPISGHATLYWYQQILGQGPKLLIQFQNNGVVDDSQLPKDRFSAERLKGVDSTLKIQPAKLEDSAVYLCASSITRVPGELFFGEGSRLTVL.

The genes are TRBV12-3 or TRBV12-4 and TRBJ1-5; 10 positions agree with TRBD1. Trimming cost V 4 bases and J 7 bases; bases outside gene matches: 10. The CDR3 is made up of 16 amino acids. The CDR3 nucleotides read TGTGCCAGCAGTTCAACCCGGGACAGGGGTTTACAGCCCCAGCATTTT. It codes for CASSSTRDRGLQPQHF.

This sequence joins TRBV9 and TRBJ1-1; 9 positions match TRBD1. The trim removed 10 bases at V and 4 bases at J, leaving 11 bases unmatched. Germline V CDR1 and CDR2: SGDLS, YYNGEE. The CDR3 length is 14 residues. The CDR3 DNA reads as TGTGCCGGCAACCCCGGACAGGGGAGCACTGAAGCTTTCTTT. It yields the protein CAGNPGQGSTEAFF.

The chain is built from TRBV28 and TRBJ2-7; D unresolved. Per germline, CDR1 MDHEN and CDR2 SYDVKM. Trimming took 6 bases from V and 7 from J, leaving 19 bases between them. The CDR3 runs to 14 residues. In DNA form, the CDR3 reads TGTGCCAGCAGGGTCATGTGGGGTGATTATGAGCAGTACTTC. This encodes CASRVMWGDYEQYF.

This clonotype was detected a few times. V gene TRBV20-1 combines with J gene TRBJ2-1; 9 bases map to TRBD2. CDR3 length: 17 amino acids. Unmatched junction bases numbered 18, after V lost 6 bases and J lost 6 bases. CDR1 and CDR2 from the germline V gene are DFQATT and SNEGSKA (reference sequence). The CDR3 is CSAPHSSGTSPPNEQFF. CDR3 in DNA: TGCAGTGCCCCACACTCATCCGGGACTAGCCCGCCCAATGAGCAGTTCTTC.

V is TRBV11-2 and J is TRBJ2-1; 13 bases map to TRBD2. The CDR3 consists of 16 residues. J lost 7 bases, V lost 5 bases, and 8 bases had no gene match. Per the germline V gene, CDR1 is SGHAT and CDR2 is FQNNGV. CDR3 in DNA: TGTGCCAGCAGCCCCCGGACTAGCGGGAGAAGTAATGAGCAGTTCTTC. Amino acid sequence: CASSPRTSGRSNEQFF.